This entry lists 10 T cell receptor beta chains sequenced from one sample in a study of spatial heterogeneity in lung cancer. TCRdb re-analysed the 5' RACE reads in MiXCR, keeping a single row per CDR3 protein. The sample lists 30,000 to 40,000 distinct CDR3 sequences, roughly 5.5% occurring once. Time point meaning: sample taken at primary tumor resection. Unsorted whole RNA from tumor, nontumor lung or frozen PBMC underwent sequencing. Sequencing used PBMCs, obtained at surgery. These TCRs come from a female donor with early-stage non-small cell lung cancer.

This clonotype was picked up many times. The rearrangement joins TRBV2 to TRBJ1-5; 9 bases align to TRBD1. Germline V gene data show CDR1 as SNHLY and CDR2 as FYNNEI. V was pared by 8 bases and J by 9 bases, with 5 bases of the junction left unmatched. There are 12 residues in the CDR3. The CDR3 DNA reads TGTGCCAGCCGAGGGACAGGGACGCCCCAGCATTTT. It yields the protein CASRGTGTPQHF. The full variable domain, completed using reference TRBV2 and TRBJ1-5, is EPEVTQTPSHQVTQMGQEVILRCVPISNHLYFYWYRQILGQKVEFLVSFYNNEISEKSEIFDDQFSVERPDGSNFTLKIRSTKLEDSAMYFCASRGTGTPQHFGDGTRLSIL.

This chain links TRBV5-8 with TRBJ2-5; TRBD2 aligns across 14 bases. This CDR3 spans 16 amino acids. Germline loops: CDR1 SGHTS, CDR2 YDEGEE. J lost 7 bases, V lost 4 bases, and 9 bases had no gene match. CDR3 sequence reads: CASSLRLAGGPGTQYF. CDR3 in DNA: TGTGCCAGCAGCCTGAGACTAGCGGGGGGGCCCGGGACCCAGTACTTC.

Comments on this clonotype: One end of the junction fails to match germline, which may point to a read error. The V call is TRBV12-3 or TRBV12-4, the J call TRBJ1-1; D uncertain. This CDR3 contains 15 residues. The CDR3 DNA sequence: TGTGTCAGCGCGCCCCTGCCCGGAGGACTCACTGAAGCTTTCTTT. It specifies CVSAPLPGGLTEAFF.

The table lists this clonotype with a few counts. The rearrangement links TRBV7-2 to TRBJ1-1; D remains ambiguous. The CDR3 has 13 residues. Germline CDR1 SGHTA, CDR2 FQGNSA. V lost 4 bases to trimming and J lost 6 bases, with 12 bases between them. As DNA, the CDR3 is TGTGCCAGCAGCTCATCTCCAGGTGCTGAAGCTTTCTTT. Translation: CASSSSPGAEAFF. The variable domain in full, completed from reference TRBV7-2 and TRBJ1-1, reads GAGVSQSPSNKVTEKGKDVELRCDPISGHTALYWYRQSLGQGLEFLIYFQGNSAPDKSGLPSDRFSAERTGGSVSTLTIQRTQQEDSAVYLCASSSSPGAEAFFGQGTRLTVV.

This clonotype appeared many times. The chain recombines TRBV12-3 or TRBV12-4 with TRBJ2-1; weak D call: TRBD2 (5 bases). Trimming stripped 3 bases from V and 5 bases from J, with 11 bases between. The CDR3 consists of 14 residues. CDR3 sequence: CASSFVRGDNEQFF. The CDR3 DNA reads as TGTGCCAGCAGTTTTGTCCGGGGTGACAATGAGCAGTTCTTC.

This clonotype was counted at least ten times. J is TRBJ1-4 and V is TRBV29-1; maybe TRBD1 (5 bases). The CDR3 is made up of 13 amino acids. Trimming removed 7 bases at V and 2 bases at J, with 11 bases between. Germline lookup yields CDR1 SQVTM and CDR2 ANQGSEA. The CDR3: CSARTRTNEKLFF. CDR3 nucleotides: TGCAGCGCCCGGACAAGGACTAATGAAAAACTGTTTTTT. Full variable domain (outside the CDR3, taken from reference TRBV29-1 and TRBJ1-4): SAVISQKPSRDICQRGTSLTIQCQVDSQVTMMFWYRQQPGQSLTLIATANQGSEATYESGFVIDKFPISRPNLTFSTLTVSNMSPEDSSIYLCSARTRTNEKLFFGSGTQLSVL.

This clonotype was counted at least ten times. The rearrangement uses TRBV28 and TRBJ2-5, with 12 bases that match TRBD1. Germline trimming cut 6 bases from V and 3 bases from J; bases unmatched to any gene: 14. The CDR3 runs 18 residues. Germline loops: CDR1 MDHEN, CDR2 SYDVKM. The DNA of the CDR3 is TGTGCCAGCAGCCCCCTCGGAAGGGGACAGGGGGCTGAAGAGACCCAGTACTTC. It encodes CASSPLGRGQGAEETQYF.

The rearrangement links TRBV6-6 to TRBJ1-2; weak D call: TRBD1 (6 bases). CDR1 and CDR2 (germline): MNHNY, SVGAGI (reference sequence). V gave up 6 bases and J gave up 4 bases, with 18 bases separating them. The CDR3 is made up of 15 amino acids. The CDR3 coding sequence is TGTGCCAGCAGCCCCCCCGGGGGCTTTAGCTATGGCTACACCTTC. Translating it yields CASSPPGGFSYGYTF.

This clonotype was seen only a few times. The chain carries TRBV19 and TRBJ2-7, with unresolved D. The germline gives CDR1 LNHDA, CDR2 SQIVND (reference sequence). Trimming stripped 1 base from V and 4 bases from J, with 11 bases between. The length of the CDR3 is 14 residues. The CDR3 DNA follows: TGTGCCAGTAGTATAGCACTGGGGTCTTACGAGCAGTACTTC. It encodes CASSIALGSYEQYF.

There are many counts of this clonotype. The chain recombines TRBV27 with TRBJ1-3; tentatively, D is TRBD1 (5 bases). V was clipped by 8 bases and J by 4 bases, with 12 bases between them. CDR1 MNHEY and CDR2 SMNVEV come from the germline V gene (reference sequence). The CDR3 covers 13 residues. The CDR3 DNA reads as TGTGCCAGCGGGACCTTTGGCGGAAACACCATATATTTT. The encoded protein is CASGTFGGNTIYF.